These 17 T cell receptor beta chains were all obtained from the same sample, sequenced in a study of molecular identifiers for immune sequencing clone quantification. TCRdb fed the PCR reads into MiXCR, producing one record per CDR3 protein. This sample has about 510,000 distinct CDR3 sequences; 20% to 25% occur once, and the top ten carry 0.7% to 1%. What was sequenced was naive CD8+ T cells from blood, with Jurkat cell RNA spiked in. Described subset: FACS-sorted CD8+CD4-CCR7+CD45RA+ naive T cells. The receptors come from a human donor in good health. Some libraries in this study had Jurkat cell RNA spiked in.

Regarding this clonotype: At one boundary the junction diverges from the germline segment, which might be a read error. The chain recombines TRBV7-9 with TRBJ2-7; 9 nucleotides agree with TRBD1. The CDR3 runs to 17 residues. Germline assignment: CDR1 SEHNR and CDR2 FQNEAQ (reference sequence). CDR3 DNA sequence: TGTGCCAGCAGCGCCTCCGGGACAGGGTACTTTCACTACGAGCAGCACTTC. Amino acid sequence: CASSASGTGYFHYEQHF.

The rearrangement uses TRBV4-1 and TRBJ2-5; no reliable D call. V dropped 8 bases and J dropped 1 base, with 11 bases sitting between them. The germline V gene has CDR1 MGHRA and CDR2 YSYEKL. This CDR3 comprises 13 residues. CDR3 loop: CASARNLQETQYF. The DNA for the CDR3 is TGCGCCAGCGCCAGAAATCTCCAAGAGACCCAGTACTTC.

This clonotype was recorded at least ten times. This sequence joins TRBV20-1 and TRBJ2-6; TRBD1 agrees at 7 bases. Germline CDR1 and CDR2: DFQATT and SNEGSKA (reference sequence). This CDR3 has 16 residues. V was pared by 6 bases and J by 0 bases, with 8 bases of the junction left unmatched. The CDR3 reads CSATGTESSGANVLTF. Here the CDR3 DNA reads TGCAGTGCAACCGGGACAGAGAGCTCTGGGGCCAACGTCCTGACTTTC.

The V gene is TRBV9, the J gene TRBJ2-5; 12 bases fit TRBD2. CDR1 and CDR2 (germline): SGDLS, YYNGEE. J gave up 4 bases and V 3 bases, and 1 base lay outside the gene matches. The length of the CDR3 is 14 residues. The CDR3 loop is CASSASGRVETQYF. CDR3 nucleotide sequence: TGTGCCAGCAGCGCTAGCGGGAGGGTAGAGACCCAGTACTTC.

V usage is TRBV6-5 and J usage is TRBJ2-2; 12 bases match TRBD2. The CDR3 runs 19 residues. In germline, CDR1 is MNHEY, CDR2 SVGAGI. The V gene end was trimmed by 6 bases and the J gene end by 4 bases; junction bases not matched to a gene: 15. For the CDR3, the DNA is TGTGCCAGCAGCAATATATGGCTAGCGGGGGGGCTTGGCACCGGGGAGCTGTTTTTT. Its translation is CASSNIWLAGGLGTGELFF.

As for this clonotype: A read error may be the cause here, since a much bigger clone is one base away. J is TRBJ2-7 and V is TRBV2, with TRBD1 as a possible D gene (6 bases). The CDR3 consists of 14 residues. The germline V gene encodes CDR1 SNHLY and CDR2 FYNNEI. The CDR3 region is CASRPQGSSGEQHF. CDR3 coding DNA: TGTGCCAGCAGACCACAGGGCTCGTCGGGCGAGCAGCACTTC.

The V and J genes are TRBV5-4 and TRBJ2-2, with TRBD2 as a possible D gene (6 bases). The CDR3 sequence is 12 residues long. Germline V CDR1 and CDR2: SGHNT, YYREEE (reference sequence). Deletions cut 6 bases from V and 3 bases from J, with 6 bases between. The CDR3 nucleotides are TGTGCCAGCATAGCGGACACCGGGGAGCTGTTTTTT. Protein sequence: CASIADTGELFF.

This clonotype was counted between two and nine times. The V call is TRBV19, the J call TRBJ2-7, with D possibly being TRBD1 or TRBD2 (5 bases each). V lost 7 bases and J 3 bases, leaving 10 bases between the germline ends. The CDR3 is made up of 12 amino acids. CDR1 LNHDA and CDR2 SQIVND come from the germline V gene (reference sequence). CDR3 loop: CASMGVNYEQYF. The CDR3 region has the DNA TGTGCCAGTATGGGGGTTAACTACGAGCAGTACTTC.

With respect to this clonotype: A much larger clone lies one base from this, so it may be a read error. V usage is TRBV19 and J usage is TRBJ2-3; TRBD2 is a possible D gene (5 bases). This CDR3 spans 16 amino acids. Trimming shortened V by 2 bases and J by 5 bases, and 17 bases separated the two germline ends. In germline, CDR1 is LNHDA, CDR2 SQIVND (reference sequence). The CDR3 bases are TGTGCCAGTAGTATAATATGGACTGAGGAAGGAGATACGCAGTATTTT. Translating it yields CASSIIWTEEGDTQYF.

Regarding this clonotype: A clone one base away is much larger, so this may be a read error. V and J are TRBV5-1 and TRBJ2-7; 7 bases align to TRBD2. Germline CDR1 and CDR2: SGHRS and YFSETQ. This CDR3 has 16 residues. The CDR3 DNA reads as TGCGCCAGCAGCTTGAATCTAGCGGAGGTGTCCTGCGAGCAGTACTTC. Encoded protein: CASSLNLAEVSCEQYF.

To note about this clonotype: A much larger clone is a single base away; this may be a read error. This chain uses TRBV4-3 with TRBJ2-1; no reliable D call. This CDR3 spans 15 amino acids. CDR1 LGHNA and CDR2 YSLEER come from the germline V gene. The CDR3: CASSQGRSSYNERFF. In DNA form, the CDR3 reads TGCGCCAGCAGCCAGGGAAGGAGCTCCTACAATGAGCGGTTCTTC.

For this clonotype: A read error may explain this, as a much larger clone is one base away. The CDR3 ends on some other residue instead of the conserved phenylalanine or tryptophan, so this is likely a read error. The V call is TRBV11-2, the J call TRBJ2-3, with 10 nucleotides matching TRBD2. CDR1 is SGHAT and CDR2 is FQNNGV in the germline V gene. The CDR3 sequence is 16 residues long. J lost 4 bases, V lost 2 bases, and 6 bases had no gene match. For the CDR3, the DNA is TGTGCCAGCAGCTTACCAAGCGGGGGGGCACCAGATACGCAGTATTCT. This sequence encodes CASSLPSGGAPDTQYS.

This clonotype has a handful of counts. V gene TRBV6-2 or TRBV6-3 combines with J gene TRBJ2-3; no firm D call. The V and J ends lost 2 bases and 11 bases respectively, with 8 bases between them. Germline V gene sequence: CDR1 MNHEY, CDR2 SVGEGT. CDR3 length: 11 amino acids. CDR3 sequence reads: CASSYRDGQYF. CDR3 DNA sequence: TGTGCCAGCAGTTACAGAGATGGGCAGTATTTT.

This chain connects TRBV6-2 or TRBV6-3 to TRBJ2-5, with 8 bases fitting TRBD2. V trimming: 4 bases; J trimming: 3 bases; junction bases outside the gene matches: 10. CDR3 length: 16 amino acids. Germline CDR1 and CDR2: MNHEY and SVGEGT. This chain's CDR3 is CASSSAGVSSEETQYF. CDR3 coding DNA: TGTGCCAGCAGTTCAGCGGGGGTCAGTTCGGAAGAGACCCAGTACTTC.

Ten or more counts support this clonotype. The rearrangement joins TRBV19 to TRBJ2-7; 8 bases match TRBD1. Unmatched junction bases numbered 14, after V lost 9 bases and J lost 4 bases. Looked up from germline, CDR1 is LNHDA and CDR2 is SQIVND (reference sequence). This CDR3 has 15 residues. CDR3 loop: CASAAGQGARYEQYF. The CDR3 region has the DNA TGTGCCAGCGCCGCCGGTCAGGGGGCCCGATACGAGCAGTACTTC.

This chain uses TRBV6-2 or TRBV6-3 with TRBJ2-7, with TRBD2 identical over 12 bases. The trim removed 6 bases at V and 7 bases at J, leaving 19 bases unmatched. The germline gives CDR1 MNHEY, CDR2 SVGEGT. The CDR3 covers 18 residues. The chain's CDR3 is CASRPSPPRLAGANEQYF. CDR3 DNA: TGTGCCAGCAGACCCTCCCCACCACGACTAGCGGGGGCGAATGAGCAGTACTTC.

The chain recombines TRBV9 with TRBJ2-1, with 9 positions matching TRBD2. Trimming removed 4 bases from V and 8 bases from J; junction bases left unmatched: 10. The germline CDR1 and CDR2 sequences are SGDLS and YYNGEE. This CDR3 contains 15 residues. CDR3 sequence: CASSSPAGGTYEQFF. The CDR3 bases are TGTGCCAGCAGCTCCCCAGCGGGAGGTACCTATGAGCAGTTCTTC. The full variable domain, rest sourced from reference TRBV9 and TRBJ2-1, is DSGVTQTPKHLITATGQRVTLRCSPRSGDLSVYWYQQSLDQGLQFLIQYYNGEERAKGNILERFSAQQFPDLHSELNLSSLELGDSALYFCASSSPAGGTYEQFFGPGTRLTVL.